The T cell receptor (beta chain) described here comes from a study of T-cell memory formation after mild COVID-19 (dated by TCRdb to the early 2020s). Background on the whole study: TCR sequence clusters from the two donors were largely donor specific. In a couple of donors, T-cell clones that expanded and contracted after mild COVID-19 were tracked by sequencing TCRalpha and TCRbeta repertoires over time. Two young, previously healthy adult volunteers made up the cohort, one male and one female. Overall results and qualifications from the work: Only a couple of mild cases were covered in the study, and larger cohorts including severe cases with pre-infection samples were considered necessary. Clones contracting from day 15 to 85 had balanced CD4/CD8 phenotypes, while a second wave expanding from day 15 to 37 was biased towards CD4+. The second-wave clones that peaked on day 37 were not confirmed to be SARS-CoV-2 specific. Some responding clones were detected in pre-infection memory, which suggested that pre-existing cross-reactive memory T cells had joined the SARS-CoV-2 response. Contracting CD4+ clones were found mainly in CM and EM memory subsets, while CD8+ clones were enriched in EMRA.

V and J are truncated by 2 bases and 4 bases respectively, leaving an intervening sequence of 11 bases. Taken from cysteine to phenylalanine, the CDR3 has 14 residues. Just CDR3 DNA is preserved here, 42 bases in frame from base 1. PBMCs were isolated by Ficoll-Paque density gradient centrifugation. This clonotype was recorded a few times. Its binding antigen is unknown. Per-base quality was not reported, and no clone a single base away is much larger than it. Reads for this sample came from an Illumina NovaSeq 6000. TCRalpha and TCRbeta cDNA libraries were built by 5'RACE with constant-segment primers, adding sample barcodes and unique molecular identifiers. RNA was extracted from every sample with Trizol reagent. Library amplification was performed in two PCR steps, and a second sample barcode and Illumina TruSeq adapters were introduced in the second step. Sequencing of the libraries was done on an Illumina NovaSeq, producing 2 x 150 bp paired-end reads. In the original analysis: Reads were demultiplexed and collapsed into UMI-guided consensus sequences with migec v1.2.7. Using mixcr v2.1.11, the UMI consensuses were aligned to TRA and TRB V and J templates and assembled into clonotypes. Expanded or contracted clonotypes were those called significant by both edgeR and NoisET, with noise models trained on biological replicates. For edgeR calls, the cutoffs were a false discovery rate-adjusted p below 0.01 and a log2 fold-change threshold of 1. As an exploratory analysis of dynamics, PCA with hierarchical clustering was applied to max-normalized trajectories of the 1000 most abundant clonotypes. Each responding clone was given a CD4 or CD8 phenotype based on the CD4+ and CD8+ repertoires, which had been sequenced separately. TCRdb reprocessing: public reads trimmed at Q25 with fastp, clones called with MiXCR, in-frame beta chains kept. Entries are consolidated by CDR3 protein sequence, retaining the most common genes and DNA. The V and J calls and clone size come from TCRdb's table, not from the authors' own analysis. In this sample the table shows about 190,000 distinct CDR3 sequences, approximately 20% of which occur a single time. The ten largest make up 2.4% of the sample.

Input material: PBMCs or a T cell subset sorted from them (not recorded which). Recombination linked TRBV12-3 or TRBV12-4 to TRBJ2-5; a tentative D match to TRBD1 spans 7 bases. This receptor was taken from an adult woman who had mild COVID-19 (a few samples of this study predate the infection). The sample titles of this study are shuffled in the database, so cell type and time point are left out; the donor was told from shared clones. In nucleotide form, the sequence is TGTGCCAGCAGTTTATCTCAGGGGGGAGAGACCCAGTACTTC. Translated, it reads CASSLSQGGETQYF.